These 12 T cell receptor beta chains share one sample of origin, sequenced in a study of T cell changes during pregnancy in multiple sclerosis. Produced via immunoSEQ multiplex PCR; TCRdb's table is partial and in-frame only. The sample gives more than 95,000 clones, approximately 93% of which show up once; around 0.99% is in the top ten. This specimen consisted of peripheral blood, obtained after pregnancy. Receptor source: a female donor with multiple sclerosis, enrolled in a pregnancy study.

This chain links TRBV5-4 with TRBJ1-2; tentatively, D is TRBD1 (6 bases). There are 16 residues in the CDR3. The V end lost 3 bases, the J end lost 2 bases, and 17 bases lay between the germline ends. Germline lookup yields CDR1 SGHNT and CDR2 YYREEE (reference sequence). The CDR3 DNA follows: TGTGCCAGCAGCTCATACTCGACAGGCAGGAACTATGGCTACACCTTC. Encoded protein: CASSSYSTGRNYGYTF.

The V call is TRBV2, the J call TRBJ1-1; D ambiguous. The CDR3 has 14 residues. V lost 3 bases and J 5 bases, leaving 13 bases between the germline ends. Germline assignment: CDR1 SNHLY and CDR2 FYNNEI. The CDR3 loop is CASSEVRGSTEAFF. In DNA, the CDR3 is TGTGCCAGCAGTGAGGTTCGGGGTTCTACTGAAGCTTTCTTT.

This chain connects TRBV7-9 to TRBJ2-7; TRBD1 matches 8 bases. CDR1 SEHNR and CDR2 FQNEAQ come from the germline V gene (reference sequence). The CDR3 runs to 15 residues. V dropped 4 bases and J dropped 5; count of bases not matched to a gene: 10. In DNA, the CDR3 is TGTGCCAGCAGCTCTTCGGACAGGGAAACGAACGAGCAGTACTTC. Its protein is CASSSSDRETNEQYF.

V and J are TRBV19 and TRBJ2-1; D is uncertain. The CDR3 totals 12 residues. V was cut by 4 bases and J by 3 bases, with 4 bases left in between. In germline, CDR1 is LNHDA, CDR2 SQIVND (reference sequence). In nucleotides, the CDR3 is TGTGCCAGTAGTAACAACTACAATGAGCAGTTCTTC. It specifies CASSNNYNEQFF.

The chain carries TRBV29-1 and TRBJ2-5, with D possibly being TRBD1 (7 bases). Per the germline V gene, CDR1 is SQVTM and CDR2 is ANQGSEA. The length of the CDR3 is 15 residues. Deletions cut 1 base from V and 10 bases from J, with 22 bases between. The CDR3 DNA is TGCAGCGTTGAAGTTCGACAGGGACTGGGAATAATCCAGTACTTC. Amino acids: CSVEVRQGLGIIQYF.

The genes are TRBV19 and TRBJ2-7; maybe TRBD1 (7 bases). This CDR3 is built from 13 residues. The V and J ends lost 4 bases and 2 bases respectively, with 9 bases between them. The germline V gene has CDR1 LNHDA and CDR2 SQIVND (reference sequence). CDR3 loop: CASSSRGAYEQYF. The CDR3 bases are TGTGCCAGTAGTAGCAGGGGGGCCTACGAGCAGTACTTC.

This clone has just one count. V gene TRBV7-9 combines with J gene TRBJ2-5; 8 positions agree with TRBD1. Germline V gene lookup returns CDR1 SEHNR and CDR2 FQNEAQ (reference sequence). The CDR3 consists of 15 residues. V lost 3 bases, J lost 4 bases, and 7 bases stayed unmatched. This CDR3 is CASSFQGQAGETQYF. DNA of the CDR3: TGTGCCAGCAGCTTTCAGGGACAGGCGGGAGAGACCCAGTACTTC.

The gene calls are TRBV2 and TRBJ2-7; 7 positions agree with TRBD1. V gave up 4 bases and J gave up 2 bases; unmatched junction bases: 17. The CDR3 runs 18 residues. Germline loops: CDR1 SNHLY, CDR2 FYNNEI. The CDR3 region has the DNA TGTGCCAGCAGTGCGCCAAATCTTGGACAGGCGTTAACCTACGAGCAGTACTTC. Its protein product is CASSAPNLGQALTYEQYF.

This chain uses TRBV7-8 with TRBJ2-3; tentative D call: TRBD2 (5 bases). Germline V gene data show CDR1 as SGHVS and CDR2 as FQNEAQ. The ends were cut back, 2 bases at V and 0 bases at J, with 12 bases in the middle. The CDR3 is made up of 16 amino acids. This CDR3 is CASSLTAAISTDTQYF. DNA of the CDR3: TGTGCCAGCAGCTTAACAGCGGCTATAAGCACAGATACGCAGTATTTT.

The chain joins TRBV5-6 to TRBJ2-7; 10 bases match TRBD2. Germline-derived CDR1 and CDR2 are SGHDT and YYEEEE. Losses at the gene ends were 4 bases for V and 7 bases for J; bases not matched to a gene: 8. The CDR3 loop spans 14 amino acids. The DNA of the CDR3 is TGTGCCAGCAGCCGGGCTAGCGGGAGAGGTGAGCAGTACTTC. The encoded protein is CASSRASGRGEQYF.

The DNA of the CDR3 is TGTGCCATCAGTGAGTCGATCGGCAATGAGCAGTTCTTC. It codes for CAISESIGNEQFF. V gene TRBV10-3 combines with J gene TRBJ2-1; the D is unclear. Trimming took 0 bases from V and 6 from J, leaving 6 bases between them. CDR1 and CDR2 from the germline V gene are ENHRY and SYGVKD. CDR3 length equals 13 residues.

This rearrangement joins TRBV2 to TRBJ1-1, with D perhaps matching TRBD1 (5 bases). This CDR3 comprises 14 residues. From germline, CDR1 is SNHLY and CDR2 FYNNEI. V was shortened by 2 bases and J by 4 bases, with 11 bases between the two germline ends. The CDR3: CASSESRGGTEAFF. The CDR3 coding sequence is TGTGCCAGCAGTGAATCTAGGGGAGGCACTGAAGCTTTCTTT. The full variable domain, completed using reference TRBV2 and TRBJ1-1, is EPEVTQTPSHQVTQMGQEVILRCVPISNHLYFYWYRQILGQKVEFLVSFYNNEISEKSEIFDDQFSVERPDGSNFTLKIRSTKLEDSAMYFCASSESRGGTEAFFGQGTRLTVV.